These 5 T cell receptor beta chains were all obtained from the same sample, sequenced in a study of blood T cell repertoires in COVID-19. Profiled with immunoSEQ multiplex PCR; TCRdb holds only in-frame clones, not every one. The sample lists approximately 230,000 clones; approximately 86% were seen once. Sequenced: peripheral blood. The receptors come from a woman older than 75 with active or convalescent COVID-19.

V gene TRBV2 combines with J gene TRBJ2-7; D is ambiguous. The V end lost 4 bases, the J end lost 6 bases, and 16 bases lay between the germline ends. CDR3 size: 14 residues. Looked up from germline, CDR1 is SNHLY and CDR2 is FYNNEI. The CDR3 DNA reads as TGTGCCAGCAGTGTCGAGGCCGTTGGCGGCGAGCAGTACTTC. Amino acids: CASSVEAVGGEQYF.

As concerns this clone: The sample holds other DNA sequences that translate to the same CDR3. The chain uses TRBV9 and TRBJ1-6, with 9 bases lining up with TRBD1. Trimming at V came to 2 bases and at J to 7 bases, leaving 1 base not matched to a gene. Germline V gene lookup returns CDR1 SGDLS and CDR2 YYNGEE. The CDR3 covers 14 residues. This CDR3 is CASSVDRGNSPLHF. CDR3 coding DNA: TGTGCCAGCAGCGTCGACAGGGGGAATTCACCCCTCCACTTT.

V and J are TRBV6-5 and TRBJ2-2; TRBD2 matches 9 bases. Losses at the gene ends were 6 bases for V and 8 bases for J; bases not matched to a gene: 7. This CDR3 is 14 amino acids long. Germline lookup yields CDR1 MNHEY and CDR2 SVGAGI. The CDR3 region is CASSVAGGLGELFF. CDR3 in DNA: TGTGCCAGCAGCGTCGCGGGAGGGTTGGGGGAGCTGTTTTTT.

The V and J genes are TRBV19 and TRBJ1-1; D is unresolved. The V gene's germline CDR1 is LNHDA and CDR2 SQIVND (reference sequence). The CDR3 runs to 14 residues. The V gene lost 7 bases and the J gene lost 4 bases, with 16 bases spanning the gap. CDR3: CASNPSSMATEAFF. CDR3 sequence (DNA): TGTGCCAGTAACCCCTCGTCGATGGCCACTGAAGCTTTCTTT. The complete variable domain, with remaining parts taken from reference TRBV19 and TRBJ1-1, reads DGGITQSPKYLFRKEGQNVTLSCEQNLNHDAMYWYRQDPGQGLRLIYYSQIVNDFQKGDIAEGYSVSREKKESFPLTVTSAQKNPTAFYLCASNPSSMATEAFFGQGTRLTVV.

The V call is TRBV7-2, the J call TRBJ2-7, with 7 bases aligning to TRBD2. V lost 1 base, J lost 3 bases, and 6 bases stayed unmatched. There are 15 residues in the CDR3. Germline loops: CDR1 SGHTA, CDR2 FQGNSA. The CDR3 region has the DNA TGTGCCAGCAGCTTAGGATGGGGGAGGGTCTACGAGCAGTACTTC. This gives the protein CASSLGWGRVYEQYF.